Sequencing of this TCR beta chain was carried out in a study of breast tumors, draining lymph nodes, adjacent tissues. The V gene's germline CDR1 is MNHEY and CDR2 SVGEGT. CDR3 length equals 15 residues. Axillary draining lymph nodes of breast cancer patients supplied the node samples. Via MiXCR, TCRdb re-called the multiplex PCR reads, giving one row per CDR3 protein. The sample lists roughly 80,000 distinct CDR3 sequences, approximately 20% occurring once. To note about this clonotype: This may arise from a read error, as a much more abundant clone is one base away.

The clonotype comes from a female donor with breast cancer. Some clones in this sample may be carry-over from other donors' samples. Input material: axillary lymph node tissue. The rearrangement links TRBV6-2 or TRBV6-3 to TRBJ2-1, with D possibly TRBD2 on 6 matching bases. This chain's CDR3 is CASGYDGGKRVEQFF. DNA for the CDR3: TGTGCCAGCGGTTACGACGGCGGGAAGCGAGTTGAGCAGTTCTTC.